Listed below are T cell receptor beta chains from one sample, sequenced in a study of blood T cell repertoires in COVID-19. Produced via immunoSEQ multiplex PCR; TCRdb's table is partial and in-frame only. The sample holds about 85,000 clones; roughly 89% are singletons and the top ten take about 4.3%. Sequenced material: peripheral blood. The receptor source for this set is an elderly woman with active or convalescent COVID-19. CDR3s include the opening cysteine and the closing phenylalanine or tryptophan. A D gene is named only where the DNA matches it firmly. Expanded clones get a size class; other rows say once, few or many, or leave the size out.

CASSQSSGSIAGELFF,TGTGCCAGCAGCCAAAGTAGCGGGAGTATCGCCGGGGAGCTGTTTTTT,TRBD2,few,TRBJ2-2,TRBV2
CASSIRDSSYGYTF,TGTGCCAGTAGTATCCGCGACAGTAGCTATGGCTACACCTTC,.,once,TRBJ1-2,TRBV19
CASSEMGDNYGYTF,TGTGCCAGCAGTGAAATGGGCGATAACTATGGCTACACCTTC,.,.,TRBJ1-2,TRBV6-1
CATSLRVNTEAFF,TGTGCCACCAGTTTACGGGTTAACACTGAAGCTTTCTTT,.,.,TRBJ1-1,TRBV15
CASSFEEGRTNEQFF,TGTGCCAGCAGCTTTGAAGAGGGTAGAACCAATGAGCAGTTCTTC,.,.,TRBJ2-1,TRBV7-3
CASSIGTSGSPGELFF,TGTGCCAGTAGTATAGGAACTAGCGGGTCCCCCGGGGAGCTGTTTTTT,TRBD2,once,TRBJ2-2,TRBV19
CASSSRTVAILYGYTF,TGTGCCAGCAGCTCCAGGACAGTCGCAATACTCTATGGCTACACCTTC,.,.,TRBJ1-2,TRBV5-6
CASSPSVVNSPLHF,TGTGCCAGCTCACCCAGCGTGGTGAATTCACCCCTCCACTTT,.,.,TRBJ1-6,TRBV18
CASSSYQGSGYTF,TGTGCCAGCAGCTCATACCAGGGATCTGGCTACACCTTC,.,.,TRBJ1-2,TRBV7-9
CASSTGASSYTQYF,TGTGCCAGCAGCACAGGTGCGTCGAGTTATACGCAGTATTTT,.,.,TRBJ2-3,TRBV7-2
CASSLGQDGEKLFF,TGCGCCAGCAGCTTGGGACAGGATGGTGAAAAACTGTTTTTT,.,.,TRBJ1-4,TRBV5-1
CASSFLPGAPTEAFF,TGCGCCAGCAGCTTTCTCCCAGGGGCTCCGACTGAAGCTTTCTTT,.,.,TRBJ1-1,TRBV5-1
CASSYNLRTTSSYNEQFF,TGTGCCAGCAGTTACAACCTTAGGACTACCAGCTCCTACAATGAGCAGTTCTTC,.,.,TRBJ2-1,TRBV6-2/TRBV6-3
CASSSRQDRETQYF,TGTGCCAGCAGCTCAAGACAGGACCGGGAGACCCAGTACTTC,.,.,TRBJ2-5,TRBV5-4
CALYRVDNEKLFF,TGTGCCTTATACAGGGTGGATAATGAAAAACTGTTTTTT,.,.,TRBJ1-4,TRBV30
CSASVGGGYTF,TGCAGTGCCTCTGTGGGAGGTGGCTACACCTTC,.,.,TRBJ1-2,TRBV20-1
CASSESSTQYF,TGTGCCAGCAGTGAAAGCTCGACCCAGTACTTC,.,.,TRBJ2-5,TRBV6-1
CASSPRGGTGLQAFF,TGTGCCAGCAGCCCCAGGGGGGGGACAGGGCTCCAGGCTTTCTTT,TRBD1,.,TRBJ1-1,TRBV11-2
CASGTGDYGYTF,TGTGCCAGCGGGACAGGGGACTATGGCTACACCTTC,TRBD1,.,TRBJ1-2,TRBV7-2
CASSVASGNEKLFF,TGTGCCAGCAGTGTTGCCAGTGGCAATGAAAAACTGTTTTTT,.,.,TRBJ1-4,TRBV2
CASSSGGQGEQYF,TGTGCCAGCAGTTCAGGGGGTCAGGGCGAGCAGTACTTC,TRBD1,.,TRBJ2-7,TRBV27
CATSSGWGSPLHF,TGTGCCACCAGTAGCGGTTGGGGTTCACCCCTCCACTTT,.,.,TRBJ1-6,TRBV24-1
CASSLFQDWLNTGELFF,TGTGCCAGCAGCTTGTTCCAGGACTGGCTAAACACCGGGGAGCTGTTTTTT,.,once,TRBJ2-2,TRBV5-5
CASSTQAGGPPYEQYF,TGTGCCAGCAGCACACAAGCGGGAGGGCCCCCCTACGAGCAGTACTTC,TRBD2,.,TRBJ2-7,TRBV28
CAWSRLAGSTDTQYF,TGTGCCTGGAGTCGACTAGCGGGGAGCACAGATACGCAGTATTTT,TRBD2,.,TRBJ2-3,TRBV30
CATMGQGTNEQFF,TGTGCCACCATGGGACAGGGTACCAATGAGCAGTTCTTC,TRBD1,.,TRBJ2-1,TRBV24-1
CASSLVNGINEKLFF,TGTGCCAGCAGCTTAGTAAACGGGATAAATGAAAAACTGTTTTTT,.,.,TRBJ1-4,TRBV7-8
CASSWTSGRAETQYF,TGCGCCAGCAGCTGGACTAGCGGGAGGGCAGAGACCCAGTACTTC,TRBD2,.,TRBJ2-5,TRBV5-1
CASAILGSMNTEAFF,TGCGCCAGCGCAATATTGGGCAGCATGAACACTGAAGCTTTCTTT,.,.,TRBJ1-1,TRBV5-1
CASSRLVQETQYF,TGTGCCAGCAGCAGACTGGTACAAGAGACCCAGTACTTC,.,.,TRBJ2-5,TRBV7-2
CASRSLRLNQPQHF,TGTGCCAGCAGATCCCTAAGACTGAATCAGCCCCAGCATTTT,.,.,TRBJ1-5,TRBV6-5
CASGRDRDFIVSQETQYF,TGCGCCAGCGGCCGGGACAGGGATTTTATTGTGAGTCAAGAGACCCAGTACTTC,TRBD1,.,TRBJ2-5,TRBV23-1
CASSLRQGRTTIYF,TGTGCCAGCAGCCTTCGACAGGGGAGAACCACCATATATTTT,TRBD1,once,TRBJ1-3,TRBV28
CASIARTGAANYGYTF,TGTGCCAGCATAGCTCGTACAGGGGCCGCTAACTATGGCTACACCTTC,TRBD1,.,TRBJ1-2,TRBV28
CASSPLGSDAAQFF,TGTGCCAGCAGCCCTTTAGGTAGCGACGCCGCGCAGTTCTTC,.,.,TRBJ2-1,TRBV9